This T cell receptor beta chain was profiled in a study of shared clonotypes between healthy human individuals. The CDR3 consists of 11 residues. Germline CDR1 SNHLY, CDR2 FYNNEI. The V end lost 8 bases, the J end lost 6 bases, and 11 bases lay between the germline ends. General study points: The diversity represented, both genetic and in exposure history, was limited by few donors. Naive subsets usually exceeded memory subsets in estimated richness.

Nashville, Tennessee was home to all donors, each a Caucasian adult. This clone was seen once. Its antigen is currently unknown. In the study's own analysis: From ImmunoSEQ came sequences covering only the junction and carrying no quality scores, so filtering differed. Sequencing used immunoSEQ multiplex PCR; TCRdb keeps in-frame clones, though not all of them. V, J and clone size are taken as reported in that table, and D and trimming were inferred from the DNA itself. The sample includes about 2.4 million clones, around nine tenths of them seen just once. This TCR was recovered from a man aged 18-30 years in good health. The chain carries TRBV2 and TRBJ2-7, with D unresolved. The material sequenced was naive CD4+ T cells sorted from blood. Subset here: CD45RA+ positively selected. CDR3 bases: TGTGCCAGCGCCCTGATTACCGAGCAGTACTTC. Translation: CASALITEQYF.